This T cell receptor beta chain was sequenced during a study of blood T cell repertoires in COVID-19. At the level of the study: The United States, Italy and Spain provided the acute and convalescent COVID-19 samples.

Germline values: CDR1 SQVTM, CDR2 ANQGSEA. After removal of 7 bases from V and 1 base from J, the junction contained 8 bases not matched to a gene. CDR3 length equals 14 residues. Authors' data handling: Counts of nucleated cells, estimated from reference gene primer amplification, were obtained. Some clones are missing from TCRdb's copy, which holds only in-frame ones; the method was immunoSEQ multiplex PCR. The V and J calls and clone size were taken over from that table, and D and trimming were inferred from the DNA. In the table there are roughly 100,000 clones, around nine tenths of which are singletons.

The specimen was peripheral blood. This chain joins TRBV29-1 and TRBJ2-3; TRBD2 matches 7 bases. The TCR originated in a woman older than 75 with active COVID-19. CDR3 nucleotide sequence: TGCAGCGGGGGTGCGGGAGTGGGCACAGATACGCAGTATTTT. Amino acids: CSGGAGVGTDTQYF.